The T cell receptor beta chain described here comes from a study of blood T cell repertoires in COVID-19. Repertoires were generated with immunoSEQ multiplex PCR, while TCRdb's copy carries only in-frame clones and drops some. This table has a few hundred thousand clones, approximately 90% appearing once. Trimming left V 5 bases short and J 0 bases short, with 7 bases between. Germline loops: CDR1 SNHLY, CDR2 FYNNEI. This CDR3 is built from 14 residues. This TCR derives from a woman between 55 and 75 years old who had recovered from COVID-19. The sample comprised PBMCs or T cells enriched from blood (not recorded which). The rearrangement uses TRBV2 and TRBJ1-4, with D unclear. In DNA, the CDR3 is TGTGCCAGCAGTCCTCGGGCAACTAATGAAAAACTGTTTTTT. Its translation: CASSPRATNEKLFF. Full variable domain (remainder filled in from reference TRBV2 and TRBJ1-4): EPEVTQTPSHQVTQMGQEVILRCVPISNHLYFYWYRQILGQKVEFLVSFYNNEISEKSEIFDDQFSVERPDGSNFTLKIRSTKLEDSAMYFCASSPRATNEKLFFGSGTQLSVL.